The 30 T cell receptor beta chains below all came from one sample that was sequenced in a study of shared clonotypes between healthy human individuals. Sequencing was performed with immunoSEQ multiplex PCR; in TCRdb, only in-frame clones are kept and a portion is missing. The sample holds over 2 million clones, roughly 92% seen once. Source material: naive CD4+ T cells from PBMCs. Documented subset: CD45RA+ positively selected. These receptors came from a man aged 18 to 35 in good health. Some clones in this sample may be carry-over from other donors' samples.

Concerning this clone: This CDR3 is also generated by other DNA sequences in the sample. The chain uses TRBV5-6 and TRBJ1-5; D unclear. There are 13 residues in the CDR3. V was trimmed by 0 bases and J by 3 bases, leaving 4 bases between them. Per germline, CDR1 SGHDT and CDR2 YYEEEE. This chain's CDR3 is CASSLGFNQPQHF. The CDR3 bases are TGTGCCAGCAGCTTGGGGTTCAATCAGCCCCAGCATTTT.

The chain links TRBV29-1 to TRBJ2-3; 14 bases map to TRBD2. The CDR3 extends over 17 amino acids. Germline CDR1 and CDR2: SQVTM and ANQGSEA. V lost 6 bases to trimming and J lost 1 base; unmatched junction nucleotides: 9. The CDR3 bases are TGCAGCGTCGGGACTAGCGGGAGAACCCGAGGCACAGATACGCAGTATTTT. Its protein product is CSVGTSGRTRGTDTQYF.

The chain recombines TRBV19 with TRBJ1-1; D gene unclear. The germline CDR1 and CDR2 sequences are LNHDA and SQIVND (reference sequence). The V end was cut by 2 bases, the J end by 1 base, with 8 bases between. The CDR3 sequence is 14 residues long. The CDR3 is CASSINGENTEAFF. The CDR3 coding sequence is TGTGCCAGTAGTATAAATGGGGAGAACACTGAAGCTTTCTTT. The full variable domain, rest sourced from reference TRBV19 and TRBJ1-1, is DGGITQSPKYLFRKEGQNVTLSCEQNLNHDAMYWYRQDPGQGLRLIYYSQIVNDFQKGDIAEGYSVSREKKESFPLTVTSAQKNPTAFYLCASSINGENTEAFFGQGTRLTVV.

The chain joins TRBV7-3 to TRBJ2-1, with D tentatively TRBD1 or TRBD2 (5 bases each). The germline V gene has CDR1 SGHTA and CDR2 FQGTGA. This CDR3 is built from 15 residues. V lost 2 bases to trimming and J lost 5 bases, with 13 bases between them. CDR3 loop: CASSLGGTNDNEQFF. The CDR3 bases are TGTGCCAGCAGCTTAGGTGGGACCAACGACAATGAGCAGTTCTTC.

The chain uses TRBV27 and TRBJ2-4, with unresolved D. CDR3 length: 13 amino acids. In germline, CDR1 is MNHEY, CDR2 SMNVEV (reference sequence). V was pared by 5 bases and J by 1 base, with 6 bases between. CDR3 nucleotide sequence: TGTGCCAGCAGTGCCGGGGCCAAAAACATTCAGTACTTC. Translating gives CASSAGAKNIQYF.

This clone has just one count. This chain connects TRBV7-2 to TRBJ1-3; no reliable D call. This CDR3 comprises 13 residues. Germline CDR1 and CDR2: SGHTA and FQGNSA. V gave up 6 bases and J gave up 4 bases, with 10 bases separating them. As DNA, the CDR3 is TGTGCCAGCAGTCCCTCGTGGGGAAACACCATATATTTT. This codes for CASSPSWGNTIYF.

The CDR3 region is CASSKHPEDRARANQPQHF. The CDR3 DNA sequence: TGTGCCAGCAGCAAACACCCAGAAGACAGGGCGCGGGCCAATCAGCCCCAGCATTTT. The chain carries TRBV21-1 and TRBJ1-5; the table's D call, TRBD1, was not checked against the DNA. TRBV21-1 is a pseudogene locus. CDR3 length: 19 residues.

The V call is TRBV28, the J call TRBJ2-1; 11 positions match TRBD2. CDR1 and CDR2 (germline): MDHEN, SYDVKM. CDR3 size: 14 residues. The J segment lost 9 bases and the V segment lost 8 bases, leaving 9 bases of the junction unmatched. The CDR3 DNA reads as TGTGCCAGCCTGGGTAGCGGGAGGGCACTTGAGCAGTTCTTC. Its translation: CASLGSGRALEQFF.

This clone was recorded once. Additional DNA sequences in this sample encode the identical CDR3. V and J are TRBV5-5 and TRBJ1-5; tentatively, D is TRBD1 (6 bases). Germline values: CDR1 SGHKS, CDR2 YYEKEE (reference sequence). The CDR3 is 12 residues long. Trimming left V 4 bases short and J 7 bases short, with 9 bases between. For the CDR3, the DNA is TGTGCCAGCAGCCTACAGGGACAGCCCCAGCATTTT. Residues: CASSLQGQPQHF.

The rearrangement uses TRBV28 and TRBJ2-3; D may be TRBD1 or TRBD2 (5 bases each). Germline assignment: CDR1 MDHEN and CDR2 SYDVKM. V lost 6 bases and J 5 bases, leaving 24 bases between the germline ends. The CDR3 runs 17 residues. CDR3 DNA: TGTGCCAGCAGCCTACCCCGATTGACCCGGGGCGGAGATACGCAGTATTTT. Translated: CASSLPRLTRGGDTQYF.

This chain joins TRBV28 and TRBJ1-3; D is uncertain. V lost 3 bases and J 11 bases, leaving 11 bases between the germline ends. The V gene's germline CDR1 is MDHEN and CDR2 SYDVKM. The CDR3 sequence is 12 residues long. DNA of the CDR3: TGTGCCAGCAGTTTGGTTGCCAGACCCATATATTTT. Translation gives CASSLVARPIYF.

V gene TRBV27 combines with J gene TRBJ1-5; D gene unclear. This CDR3 is built from 16 residues. The germline V and J ends were trimmed by 2 bases and 3 bases, with 14 bases remaining between them. The V gene's germline CDR1 is MNHEY and CDR2 SMNVEV (reference sequence). CDR3 region: CASSLMGNSPNQPQHF. DNA for the CDR3: TGTGCCAGCAGTTTAATGGGAAACAGTCCCAATCAGCCCCAGCATTTT.

This clone was counted between two and nine times. This chain links TRBV5-1 with TRBJ1-1, with D possibly being TRBD1 (5 bases). The CDR3 runs to 15 residues. V lost 2 bases, J lost 0 bases, and 11 bases lay in between. CDR1 and CDR2 from the germline V gene are SGHRS and YFSETQ. CDR3 in DNA: TGCGCCAGCAGCTTCCCGGAGACAGTGAACACTGAAGCTTTCTTT. Its protein is CASSFPETVNTEAFF.

The gene calls are TRBV5-1 and TRBJ2-3; TRBD2 is a possible D gene (5 bases). V lost 0 bases and J 3 bases, leaving 14 bases between the germline ends. The CDR3 consists of 16 residues. The germline CDR1 and CDR2 sequences are SGHRS and YFSETQ. CDR3 loop: CASSLENNPGTDTQYF. As DNA, the CDR3 is TGCGCCAGCAGCTTGGAGAATAACCCGGGGACAGATACGCAGTATTTT.

This chain links TRBV7-6 with TRBJ1-1; D call uncertain. This CDR3 spans 14 amino acids. V gave up 4 bases and J gave up 4 bases, with 13 bases separating them. Looked up from germline, CDR1 is SGHVS and CDR2 is FNYEAQ. The CDR3 reads CASSYPPRGTEAFF. The CDR3 coding sequence is TGTGCCAGCAGCTATCCCCCCAGAGGCACTGAAGCTTTCTTT. The complete variable domain, with remaining parts taken from reference TRBV7-6 and TRBJ1-1, reads GAGVSQSPRYKVTKRGQDVALRCDPISGHVSLYWYRQALGQGPEFLTYFNYEAQQDKSGLPNDRFSAERPEGSISTLTIQRTEQRDSAMYRCASSYPPRGTEAFFGQGTRLTVV.

The chain uses TRBV5-1 and TRBJ1-1, with no clear D. The CDR3 runs 13 residues. The germline gives CDR1 SGHRS, CDR2 YFSETQ. Between the trimmed V and J ends, which lost 0 bases and 9 bases, there was a span of 12 bases. The CDR3 DNA follows: TGCGCCAGCAGCTTGGGCGAAGTGGGCAAAGCTTTCTTT. Translating it yields CASSLGEVGKAFF.

The V call is TRBV6-5, the J call TRBJ2-7; D call uncertain. The CDR3 loop spans 12 amino acids. Trimming stripped 4 bases from V and 3 bases from J, with 7 bases between. In germline, CDR1 is MNHEY, CDR2 SVGAGI. The CDR3 DNA is TGTGCCAGCAGTTCCGGGTACTACGAGCAGTACTTC. It codes for CASSSGYYEQYF.

The rearrangement joins TRBV18 to TRBJ2-2, with 9 bases identical to TRBD1. The V gene end was trimmed by 4 bases and the J gene end by 4 bases; junction bases not matched to a gene: 4. The germline CDR1 and CDR2 sequences are KGHSH and LQKENI. The CDR3 length is 15 residues. The CDR3 nucleotides read TGTGCCAGCTCACGGATGACAGGGGGCACCGGGGAGCTGTTTTTT. It codes for CASSRMTGGTGELFF.

The chain is built from TRBV2 and TRBJ2-2, with 8 positions matching TRBD1. From germline, CDR1 is SNHLY and CDR2 FYNNEI. Trimming removed 6 bases from V and 1 base from J; junction bases left unmatched: 1. This CDR3 spans 14 amino acids. Written as DNA, the CDR3 is TGTGCCAGCAGGGACAGGGAGAACACCGGGGAGCTGTTTTTT. It is translated as CASRDRENTGELFF. Full variable domain (remainder filled in from reference TRBV2 and TRBJ2-2): EPEVTQTPSHQVTQMGQEVILRCVPISNHLYFYWYRQILGQKVEFLVSFYNNEISEKSEIFDDQFSVERPDGSNFTLKIRSTKLEDSAMYFCASRDRENTGELFFGEGSRLTVL.

The chain uses TRBV9 and TRBJ2-3; the match to TRBD1 covers 10 bases. The germline V gene has CDR1 SGDLS and CDR2 YYNGEE. The CDR3 has 14 amino acids. Germline trimming cut 3 bases from V and 4 bases from J; bases unmatched to any gene: 2. CDR3 residues: CASSAGTGADTQYF. Written as DNA, the CDR3 is TGTGCCAGCAGCGCCGGGACAGGGGCAGATACGCAGTATTTT.

This chain uses TRBV14 with TRBJ2-1; D not resolved. V lost 4 bases, J lost 9 bases, and 7 bases lay in between. CDR1 is SGHDN, CDR2 FVKESK, per germline. CDR3 size: 11 residues. CDR3 sequence reads: CASSRLSEQFF. CDR3 coding DNA: TGTGCCAGCAGCCGACTTAGTGAGCAGTTCTTC.

V usage is TRBV9 and J usage is TRBJ2-3; 8 bases are a match to TRBD2. This CDR3 is 13 amino acids long. Germline lookup yields CDR1 SGDLS and CDR2 YYNGEE. J gave up 9 bases and V 2 bases, and 5 bases lay outside the gene matches. The CDR3 DNA reads TGTGCCAGCAGCGTTCGAGCGGGAGACACGCAGTATTTT. This translates into CASSVRAGDTQYF.

This rearrangement joins TRBV7-2 to TRBJ1-2; 7 nucleotides agree with TRBD1. V was clipped by 1 base and J by 5 bases; unmatched bases: 1. The germline CDR1 and CDR2 sequences are SGHTA and FQGNSA. The CDR3 loop spans 13 amino acids. CDR3 loop: CASSLDRGYGYTF. In DNA, the CDR3 is TGTGCCAGCAGCTTAGACAGGGGATATGGCTACACCTTC. Variable domain in full (rest from reference TRBV7-2 and TRBJ1-2): GAGVSQSPSNKVTEKGKDVELRCDPISGHTALYWYRQSLGQGLEFLIYFQGNSAPDKSGLPSDRFSAERTGGSVSTLTIQRTQQEDSAVYLCASSLDRGYGYTFGSGTRLTVV.

The V call is TRBV7-6, the J call TRBJ1-3; D ambiguous. V lost 1 base, J lost 1 base, and 11 bases lay in between. Germline CDR1 reads SGHVS; CDR2 reads FNYEAQ. This CDR3 comprises 16 residues. This CDR3 is CASSLVAAVSGNTIYF. The CDR3 bases are TGTGCCAGCAGCTTAGTTGCCGCCGTTTCTGGAAACACCATATATTTT.

A remark on this clone: The same CDR3 also results from other DNA sequences found in this sample. The chain couples TRBV14 to TRBJ2-7, with D unresolved. The CDR3 spans 14 residues. Trimming pared 0 bases from V and 1 base from J, leaving 7 bases between. Germline V lookup: CDR1 SGHDN, CDR2 FVKESK. Written as DNA, the CDR3 is TGTGCCAGCAGCCAAGACCGAAGGTCCTACGAGCAGTACTTC. Its protein is CASSQDRRSYEQYF. Using reference TRBV14 and TRBJ2-7 for the parts outside the CDR3, the full variable domain is EAGVTQFPSHSVIEKGQTVTLRCDPISGHDNLYWYRRVMGKEIKFLLHFVKESKQDESGMPNNRFLAERTGGTYSTLKVQPAELEDSGVYFCASSQDRRSYEQYFGPGTRLTVT.

The genes are TRBV7-2 and TRBJ2-4; 9 bases are shared with TRBD1. The trim removed 3 bases at V and 5 bases at J, leaving 2 bases unmatched. In germline, CDR1 is SGHTA, CDR2 FQGNSA. The CDR3 runs 14 residues. The CDR3 DNA is TGTGCCAGCAGCTTCAGGACAGGGGAAAACATTCAGTACTTC. Residues: CASSFRTGENIQYF.

The chain combines TRBV5-1 with TRBJ2-7, with D uncertain. This CDR3 spans 14 amino acids. V lost 0 bases and J lost 3, with 10 bases in between. Germline CDR1 SGHRS, CDR2 YFSETQ. In DNA, the CDR3 is TGCGCCAGCAGCTTGGGGGGTCCAGACTACGAGCAGTACTTC. This encodes CASSLGGPDYEQYF.

The genes are TRBV6-5 and TRBJ1-2, with D perhaps matching TRBD1 (5 bases). Germline CDR1 and CDR2: MNHEY and SVGAGI. V was shortened by 6 bases and J by 4 bases, with 12 bases between the two germline ends. The CDR3 is 13 residues long. CDR3 loop: CASRPSGLYGYTF. The CDR3 coding sequence is TGTGCCAGCAGACCCTCGGGGCTCTATGGCTACACCTTC.

The V call is TRBV7-3, the J call TRBJ2-7; maybe TRBD2 (7 bases). There are 16 residues in the CDR3. The ends were cut back, 3 bases at V and 5 bases at J, with 20 bases in the middle. Germline V CDR1 and CDR2: SGHTA, FQGTGA. CDR3 nucleotide sequence: TGTGCCAGCAGCTTGGCTGGGGGGGCTAGTCCCGACGAGCAGTACTTC. Its translation is CASSLAGGASPDEQYF.

V gene TRBV5-3 combines with J gene TRBJ1-2; TRBD1 agrees at 12 bases. TRBV5-3 is recorded as an ORF, its role being uncertain. The CDR3 loop spans 18 amino acids. V lost 7 bases and J lost 2; bases outside the gene matches: 15. For the CDR3, the DNA is TGTGCCAGACACCACAATCCGGGACAGGGGGCAACCAACTATGGCTACACCTTC. Translated: CARHHNPGQGATNYGYTF.